This TCR beta chain is drawn from a study of blood T cells in healthy people across ages. Whole-study context: The capture of about one barcoded beta molecule per two T cells was achieved by template switching.

Next came a second PCR, run for about 7 to 12 cycles, which used a sample-barcoded 5' primer along with a J-beta primer mix. One entry per CDR3 protein results from TCRdb running MiXCR on the 5' RACE reads. The sample has around 990,000 distinct CDR3 sequences, under 40% seen once. Notes on the study in general: The study regarded diversity estimates from one million T cells as underestimates. In long-lived donors, naive CD4+ cell counts and diversity exceeded those of aged donors.

As concerns this clonotype: The antigen is undetermined.

The CDR3 has 15 amino acids. V lost 1 base and J lost 1, with 9 bases in between. The germline gives CDR1 SEHNR, CDR2 FQNEAQ (reference sequence). The receptor comes from a man aged 18 to 35 in good health. Sequenced input: blood. The chain is built from TRBV7-9 and TRBJ2-3; D remains unclear. The CDR3 DNA reads as TGTGCCAGCAGCTTAGTGGCCACCCGCACAGATACGCAGTATTTT. Translated, it gives CASSLVATRTDTQYF.